Each of the 5 T cell receptor beta chains below was sequenced from the same sample in a study of blood T cells in healthy people across ages. Next came a second PCR, run for about 6 to 11 cycles, which used a sample-barcoded 5' primer along with a J-beta primer mix. Each CDR3 protein is one row after TCRdb ran MiXCR on the 5' RACE reads. The data contain around 800,000 distinct CDR3 sequences, roughly 44% of them singletons. The sample comprised blood. The source of these receptors is a man between 60 and 70 years old in good health.

The J gene is TRBJ1-1, the V gene TRBV25-1, with 7 bases that match TRBD1. The trim removed 11 bases at V and 1 base at J, leaving 7 bases unmatched. This CDR3 has 13 amino acids. The germline V gene has CDR1 MGHDK and CDR2 SYGVNS. The DNA of the CDR3 is TGTGCCTCCCAGGGGGGTTCGAACACTGAAGCTTTCTTT. It codes for CASQGGSNTEAFF.

This clonotype has just a few counts. This chain joins TRBV7-2 and TRBJ2-7; 16 nucleotides align to TRBD2. The CDR3 totals 16 residues. Looked up from germline, CDR1 is SGHTA and CDR2 is FQGNSA. Losses at the gene ends were 5 bases for V and 4 bases for J; bases not matched to a gene: 5. The DNA of the CDR3 is TGTGCCAGCAGCCCCCCGGGACTAGCGGGGGGGTACGAGCAGTACTTC. Its protein product is CASSPPGLAGGYEQYF.

The chain recombines TRBV20-1 with TRBJ1-4; D is perhaps TRBD1 (5 bases). The CDR3 extends over 18 amino acids. Trimming left V 3 bases short and J 7 bases short, with 27 bases between. Germline lookup yields CDR1 DFQATT and CDR2 SNEGSKA (reference sequence). CDR3 coding DNA: TGCAGTGCTAGGTCGGCCAGGGATTCAGCCCACCGGAGTGAAAAACTGTTTTTT. Amino acids: CSARSARDSAHRSEKLFF.

In this sample, this clonotype turned up a few times. This chain links TRBV20-1 with TRBJ1-2; 10 bases are a match to TRBD1. The CDR3 consists of 16 residues. J was trimmed by 1 base and V by 5 bases; bases with no gene match: 10. In germline, CDR1 is DFQATT, CDR2 SNEGSKA (reference sequence). The CDR3 spells CSAPEARTGGNYGYTF. CDR3 sequence (DNA): TGCAGTGCTCCAGAGGCCCGGACAGGGGGTAACTATGGCTACACCTTC.

The V call is TRBV30, the J call TRBJ2-7; D remains unclear. Trimming took 3 bases from V and 2 from J, leaving 14 bases between them. Per germline, CDR1 GTSNPN and CDR2 SVGIG (reference sequence). The CDR3 contains 14 residues. The CDR3 DNA reads as TGTGCCTGGAGGCCCTTACTGCTCACCTACGAGCAGTACTTC. Its protein product is CAWRPLLLTYEQYF.